Presented here are 11 T cell receptor beta chains from one specimen sequenced in a study of monozygotic twins with inflammatory bowel disease. For each CDR3 protein, TCRdb gives one entry from its re-call of the 5' RACE reads, without DNA. The sample has 400,000 to 500,000 distinct CDR3 sequences. Sequencing used blood. All receptors derive from a human donor with ulcerative colitis or Crohn's disease, or a healthy co-twin of an affected twin (not recorded which).

The chain combines TRBV18 with TRBJ2-1; there is no DNA to check the TCRdb D call of TRBD2. The length of the CDR3 is 19 residues. The V gene's germline CDR1 is KGHSH and CDR2 LQKENI. CDR3 sequence reads: CASSPQAARGGFSYNEQFF.

The V call is TRBV18, the J call TRBJ1-4. Germline CDR1 KGHSH, CDR2 LQKENI. This CDR3 contains 15 residues. CDR3 residues: CASSLRTATNEKLFF.

The V call is TRBV15, the J call TRBJ2-7; the D gene TCRdb calls, TRBD1, cannot be checked with no DNA. Per germline, CDR1 LNHNV and CDR2 YYDKDF (reference sequence). CDR3 length: 15 residues. CDR3 sequence: CATSRDMEGAGEQYF. Using reference TRBV15 and TRBJ2-7 for the parts outside the CDR3, the full variable domain is DAMVIQNPRYQVTQFGKPVTLSCSQTLNHNVMYWYQQKSSQAPKLLFHYYDKDFNNEADTPDNFQSRRPNTSFCFLDIRSPGLGDTAMYLCATSRDMEGAGEQYFGPGTRLTVT.

V gene TRBV20-1 combines with J gene TRBJ2-5; TCRdb's D call, TRBD1, is unchecked because there is no DNA. This CDR3 comprises 12 residues. The germline gives CDR1 DFQATT, CDR2 SNEGSKA (reference sequence). The chain's CDR3 is CSAGHNQETQYF.

This chain connects TRBV6-4 to TRBJ1-1; the D call from TCRdb, TRBD1, cannot be confirmed without DNA. The CDR3 extends over 14 amino acids. Germline CDR1 reads MRHNA; CDR2 reads SNTAGT. This CDR3 is CASSERGRMSEAFF.

This chain links TRBV20-1 with TRBJ1-1. This CDR3 is 12 amino acids long. Germline values: CDR1 DFQATT, CDR2 SNEGSKA (reference sequence). The CDR3 region is CSARQMNTEAFF.

The J gene is TRBJ1-6, the V gene TRBV5-1; TCRdb's D call of TRBD1 is untestable without DNA. Looked up from germline, CDR1 is SGHRS and CDR2 is YFSETQ. The CDR3 is 17 residues long. The CDR3 protein is CASSHQPGQGADSPLHF. Using reference TRBV5-1 and TRBJ1-6 for the parts outside the CDR3, the full variable domain is KAGVTQTPRYLIKTRGQQVTLSCSPISGHRSVSWYQQTPGQGLQFLFEYFSETQRNKGNFPGRFSGRQFSNSRSEMNVSTLELGDSALYLCASSHQPGQGADSPLHFGNGTRLTVT.

This chain links TRBV7-3 with TRBJ2-1. The CDR3 is 14 residues long. Germline V lookup: CDR1 SGHTA, CDR2 FQGTGA. The CDR3 spells CASSLSGWYNEQFF.

The chain is built from TRBV27 and TRBJ2-1; absent DNA, TCRdb's TRBD2 call cannot be checked. Per germline, CDR1 MNHEY and CDR2 SMNVEV (reference sequence). The CDR3 contains 16 residues. CDR3 loop: CASRILAGGSYNEQFF.

This chain connects TRBV7-2 to TRBJ2-3; the TRBD1 assignment by TCRdb is unverifiable without DNA. The germline V gene has CDR1 SGHTA and CDR2 FQGNSA. The CDR3 runs 15 residues. The CDR3 region is CASSLMIRNRDTQYF.

This sequence joins TRBV29-1 and TRBJ2-1. Per germline, CDR1 SQVTM and CDR2 ANQGSEA. The length of the CDR3 is 11 residues. The CDR3 sequence is CSVHRRNGPFF.